The 21 T cell receptor beta chains given below trace back to one sample, sequenced in a study of T cell responses to AZD1222 COVID-19 vaccine. Using immunoSEQ multiplex PCR, the repertoire was profiled, and TCRdb retains in-frame clones only, with some absent. Of 110,000 or so clones listed, approximately 87% were seen once; the top ten hold 9% to 15%. The sequencing used peripheral blood, collected on day 0 of AZD1222 vaccination. Receptors originate from an adult in good health.

The chain carries TRBV10-3 and TRBJ2-1; D tentatively fits TRBD1 or TRBD2 (5 bases each). This CDR3 is built from 13 residues. Trimming pared 8 bases from V and 4 bases from J, leaving 12 bases between. Per germline, CDR1 ENHRY and CDR2 SYGVKD. The CDR3 DNA reads TGTGCCATCGACAGTGGGGAGTACAATGAGCAGTTCTTC. This codes for CAIDSGEYNEQFF.

V and J are TRBV7-9 and TRBJ1-3, with 7 bases aligning to TRBD1. CDR1 is SEHNR and CDR2 is FQNEAQ in the germline V gene (reference sequence). The CDR3 is 15 residues long. The V segment lost 2 bases and the J segment 4 bases; nucleotides outside the gene matches: 5. CDR3 region: CASSLRGQAGNTIYF. The CDR3 region has the DNA TGTGCCAGCAGCTTAAGGGGGCAGGCGGGAAACACCATATATTTT.

This clone was detected once. The V call is TRBV10-1, the J call TRBJ1-5; no reliable D call. The germline V gene has CDR1 WNHNN and CDR2 SYGVQD (reference sequence). Trimming took off 2 bases at V and 5 bases at J, with 1 base between the two ends. This CDR3 spans 11 amino acids. CDR3 in DNA: TGCGCCAGCAGTGAGGATCAGCCCCAGCATTTT. Its translation is CASSEDQPQHF.

The rearrangement joins TRBV12-5 to TRBJ2-1; 8 bases align to TRBD2. The CDR3 has 17 residues. The germline V gene encodes CDR1 LGHNT and CDR2 FRNRAP. J lost 0 bases, V lost 3 bases, and 7 bases had no gene match. Written as DNA, the CDR3 is TGTGCTAGTGGTTTTTGCGGGAGGTTTTACTCCTACAATGAGCAGTTCTTC. Its translation: CASGFCGRFYSYNEQFF.

This chain uses TRBV19 with TRBJ2-7, with 7 bases identical to TRBD2. The J segment lost 3 bases and the V segment lost 3 bases, leaving 2 bases of the junction unmatched. The CDR3 loop spans 13 amino acids. Germline values: CDR1 LNHDA, CDR2 SQIVND (reference sequence). The CDR3 reads CASSISGNYEQYF. The CDR3 DNA sequence: TGTGCCAGTAGTATCAGCGGGAACTACGAGCAGTACTTC.

The chain recombines TRBV18 with TRBJ1-1; 11 bases are a match to TRBD1. J gave up 4 bases and V 3 bases, and 7 bases lay outside the gene matches. This CDR3 has 16 residues. Germline lookup yields CDR1 KGHSH and CDR2 LQKENI. CDR3 protein: CASSPAGQGGLTEAFF. In DNA form, the CDR3 reads TGTGCCAGCTCACCTGCGGGACAGGGGGGTCTCACTGAAGCTTTCTTT.

This clone occurred once. The chain is built from TRBV2 and TRBJ2-5, with 9 positions matching TRBD2. Germline V lookup: CDR1 SNHLY, CDR2 FYNNEI. Trimming removed 2 bases from V and 2 bases from J; junction bases left unmatched: 3. The CDR3 consists of 15 residues. The CDR3 nucleotides are TGTGCCAGCAGTGAATTTAGCGGGAGTCAAGAGACCCAGTACTTC. Protein product: CASSEFSGSQETQYF.

The chain employs TRBV27 and TRBJ1-6; TRBD1 might be the D (6 bases). The CDR3 loop spans 14 amino acids. CDR1 is MNHEY, CDR2 SMNVEV, per germline (reference sequence). V lost 6 bases to trimming and J lost 6 bases, with 12 bases between them. CDR3 nucleotides: TGTGCCAGCAGCGCGGGGGGCAGTAATTCACCCCTCCACTTT. Amino acid sequence: CASSAGGSNSPLHF.

This chain connects TRBV6-5 to TRBJ2-7; D possibly matches TRBD1 or TRBD2 (5 bases each). Trimming took off 0 bases at V and 3 bases at J, with 9 bases between the two ends. From germline, CDR1 is MNHEY and CDR2 SVGAGI. The CDR3 has 14 amino acids. The CDR3 protein is CASSYSWGIYEQYF. The CDR3 coding sequence is TGTGCCAGCAGTTACTCCTGGGGGATCTACGAGCAGTACTTC.

CDR3 nucleotide sequence: TGCGCCAGCACCCTGTATAAAGGGGGCTCCTACAATGAGCAGTTCTTC. The encoded protein is CASTLYKGGSYNEQFF. The V call is TRBV10-2, the J call TRBJ2-1, with a weak D call TRBD1 (6 bases). Trimming removed 7 bases from V and 0 bases from J, with 16 bases in between. The CDR3 is 16 amino acids. The germline V gene encodes CDR1 WSHSY and CDR2 SAAADI.

J is TRBJ1-1 and V is TRBV28; D is possibly TRBD1 (6 bases). The CDR3 loop spans 15 amino acids. Germline CDR1 and CDR2: MDHEN and SYDVKM. V lost 3 bases to trimming and J lost 6 bases, with 17 bases between them. CDR3 coding DNA: TGTGCCAGCAGTTTCTCCACCGGGACACTCGCTGAAGCTTTCTTT. It codes for CASSFSTGTLAEAFF.

The chain combines TRBV5-1 with TRBJ1-2; D may be TRBD1 (6 bases). The germline V gene has CDR1 SGHRS and CDR2 YFSETQ. Trimming took 4 bases from V and 7 from J, leaving 14 bases between them. The CDR3 is 13 residues long. The CDR3 here is CASSQQGTLGYTF. The CDR3 coding sequence is TGCGCCAGCAGCCAACAGGGAACCCTTGGCTACACCTTC. Drawing the rest from reference TRBV5-1 and TRBJ1-2, the complete variable domain is KAGVTQTPRYLIKTRGQQVTLSCSPISGHRSVSWYQQTPGQGLQFLFEYFSETQRNKGNFPGRFSGRQFSNSRSEMNVSTLELGDSALYLCASSQQGTLGYTFGSGTRLTVV.

V and J are TRBV5-1 and TRBJ2-2, with 9 positions matching TRBD2. Germline-derived CDR1 and CDR2 are SGHRS and YFSETQ. After removal of 4 bases from V and 7 bases from J, the junction contained 8 bases not matched to a gene. The CDR3 sequence is 15 residues long. CDR3 in DNA: TGCGCCAGCAGCGTTAGGCGGGAGGGCATCGGGGAGCTGTTTTTT. This encodes CASSVRREGIGELFF.

The CDR3 loop is CASSYQVGELFF. The CDR3 DNA sequence: TGTGCCAGCAGTTATCAAGTCGGGGAGCTGTTTTTT. The V and J genes are TRBV6-2 or TRBV6-3 and TRBJ2-2, with unresolved D. Per germline, CDR1 MNHEY and CDR2 SVGEGT. CDR3 length equals 12 residues. V dropped 3 bases and J dropped 7 bases, with 6 bases sitting between them.

This rearrangement joins TRBV2 to TRBJ1-4; D not resolved. Trimming shortened V by 4 bases and J by 7 bases, and 7 bases separated the two germline ends. The CDR3 length is 12 residues. Germline assignment: CDR1 SNHLY and CDR2 FYNNEI. The CDR3: CASSVIREKLFF. The DNA for the CDR3 is TGTGCCAGCAGTGTTATTCGTGAAAAACTGTTTTTT.

This chain connects TRBV5-4 to TRBJ2-7; TRBD1 might be the D (6 bases). Trimming left V 5 bases short and J 1 base short, with 13 bases between. CDR1 is SGHNT and CDR2 is YYREEE in the germline V gene (reference sequence). This CDR3 is built from 14 residues. The CDR3 loop is CASRRTTGSYEQYF. The CDR3 region has the DNA TGTGCCAGCAGACGGACGACAGGATCCTACGAGCAGTACTTC.

The rearrangement uses TRBV6-2 or TRBV6-3 and TRBJ2-7; 12 nucleotides agree with TRBD2. CDR1 is MNHEY and CDR2 is SVGEGT in the germline V gene. There are 16 residues in the CDR3. Trimming took 2 bases from V and 8 from J; bases not matched to a gene: 10. CDR3 sequence (DNA): TGTGCCAGCAGTTACGGTTCTAGCGGGAGGGCCCCCCAGCAGTACTTC. This codes for CASSYGSSGRAPQQYF.

V is TRBV11-1 and J is TRBJ1-3; perhaps TRBD1 as D (5 bases). Per the germline V gene, CDR1 is SGHAT and CDR2 is FQDESV (reference sequence). V was shortened by 3 bases and J by 0 bases, with 9 bases between the two germline ends. This CDR3 has 15 amino acids. CDR3 DNA sequence: TGTGCCAGCAGCTTGGCGGGGGGCTCTGGAAACACCATATATTTT. Encoded protein: CASSLAGGSGNTIYF.

The chain is built from TRBV10-2 and TRBJ2-4, with no clear D. V lost 6 bases to trimming and J lost 1 base, with 16 bases between them. Germline lookup yields CDR1 WSHSY and CDR2 SAAADI. The CDR3 length is 16 residues. CDR3 sequence: CASSPKLRTAKNIQYF. Written as DNA, the CDR3 is TGCGCCAGCAGCCCTAAACTTCGGACGGCCAAAAACATTCAGTACTTC.

V usage is TRBV6-5 and J usage is TRBJ1-4, with 7 bases identical to TRBD1. The V segment lost 8 bases and the J segment 3 bases; nucleotides outside the gene matches: 3. The CDR3 spans 13 residues. CDR1 and CDR2 (germline): MNHEY, SVGAGI. The CDR3 DNA follows: TGTGCCAGCTTGGGGACAGCTAATGAAAAACTGTTTTTT. Amino acids: CASLGTANEKLFF.

The chain employs TRBV15 and TRBJ2-1; 14 bases agree with TRBD2. J lost 6 bases, V lost 4 bases, and 5 bases had no gene match. The CDR3 covers 16 residues. The V gene's germline CDR1 is LNHNV and CDR2 YYDKDF (reference sequence). The chain's CDR3 is CATSIGLAGGVNEQFF. For the CDR3, the DNA is TGTGCCACCAGCATCGGACTAGCGGGAGGAGTCAATGAGCAGTTCTTC.